This is a list of T cell receptor beta chains from one sample in a study of blood T cells in healthy people across ages. TCRdb re-called the 5' RACE reads with MiXCR, one entry per CDR3 protein. The sample includes hundreds of thousands of distinct CDR3 sequences, roughly 47% seen only once; the top ten take 20% to 25%. Sequenced: blood. The receptors stem from an older woman in good health. CDR3s include the opening cysteine and the closing phenylalanine or tryptophan. The order of the fields is clone size, D gene, V gene, J gene, CDR3 protein, CDR3 DNA. D genes are given only for firm matches. Size is omitted from some rows. Given values are once, few, many or a class for expanded clones.

few	.	TRBV27	TRBJ2-1	CASSYYSGALGVGEQFF	TGTGCCAGCAGTTACTATTCCGGGGCCCTGGGGGTAGGTGAGCAGTTCTTC
.	.	TRBV5-6	TRBJ2-7	CASSFGDQYEQYF	TGTGCCAGCAGCTTCGGGGACCAATACGAGCAGTACTTC
.	.	TRBV18	TRBJ1-5	CASSPDVTIQPQHF	TGTGCCAGCTCACCGGACGTAACCATACAGCCCCAGCATTTT
few	TRBD2	TRBV12-3/TRBV12-4	TRBJ2-1	CASIPPGLATNEQFF	TGTGCCAGCATTCCGCCGGGACTAGCAACCAATGAGCAGTTCTTC
.	.	TRBV6-1	TRBJ1-2	CASDTGTSLSGYTF	TGTGCCAGTGATACCGGGACCTCACTCAGTGGCTACACCTTC
.	.	TRBV18	TRBJ1-4	CASSPRSTNEKLFF	TGTGCCAGCTCACCAAGGTCAACTAATGAAAAACTGTTTTTT
.	.	TRBV6-5	TRBJ1-1	CASRRDTTEVYAEAFF	TGTGCCAGCAGGAGAGATACGACAGAGGTCTATGCTGAAGCTTTCTTT
many	.	TRBV29-1	TRBJ2-3	CSVTAGFRGTQYF	TGCAGCGTTACGGCAGGGTTCCGTGGGACGCAGTATTTT
few	.	TRBV20-1	TRBJ2-7	CSASDSLGFSYEQYF	TGCAGTGCTAGCGATAGTTTAGGATTTTCCTACGAGCAGTACTTC
.	.	TRBV3-1	TRBJ2-7	CASSLTAPLDYEQYF	TGTGCCAGCAGCCTAACCGCCCCCCTTGATTACGAGCAGTACTTC
.	TRBD1	TRBV11-3	TRBJ2-1	CACSLEDRFGNNEQFF	TGTGCCTGCAGCTTAGAGGACAGGTTTGGCAATAATGAGCAGTTCTTC
many	TRBD1	TRBV5-1	TRBJ2-1	CASSLPGTGNEQFF	TGCGCCAGCAGCTTACCTGGGACAGGGAACGAGCAGTTCTTC
.	.	TRBV14	TRBJ2-7	CASSLLRLGEQYF	TGTGCCAGCAGCCTTCTAAGGTTGGGCGAACAGTACTTC
few	.	TRBV6-5	TRBJ1-1	CASSYSELTNTEAFF	TGTGCCAGCAGTTACTCAGAACTTACGAACACTGAAGCTTTCTTT
.	.	TRBV24-1	TRBJ2-3	CATSEVLEGVSTDTQYF	TGTGCCACCAGTGAGGTTCTCGAAGGGGTAAGCACAGATACGCAGTATTTT
.	.	TRBV6-6	TRBJ1-5	CASSTTSGLNQPQHF	TGTGCCAGCAGTACAACAAGCGGCCTAAATCAGCCCCAGCATTTT
.	.	TRBV10-3	TRBJ1-3	CAISGNPGTTGNTIYF	TGTGCCATCAGCGGTAACCCCGGGACAACTGGAAACACCATATATTTT
.	TRBD1	TRBV6-1	TRBJ2-3	CANKDRVTETQYF	TGTGCCAATAAAGACAGGGTCACAGAGACGCAGTATTTT
.	.	TRBV7-9	TRBJ2-5	CASSLGSSQETQYF	TGTGCCAGCAGCTTGGGGAGCTCTCAAGAGACCCAGTACTTC
.	TRBD1	TRBV7-2	TRBJ2-4	CASRLTGVGNIQYF	TGTGCCAGCAGACTTACAGGGGTGGGAAACATTCAGTACTTC
.	.	TRBV28	TRBJ2-7	CASSFGYNSYEQYF	TGTGCCAGCAGTTTCGGGTACAACTCCTACGAGCAGTACTTC
.	.	TRBV3-1	TRBJ2-7	CASSQSAYEQYF	TGTGCCAGCAGCCAATCGGCGTACGAGCAGTACTTC
once	.	TRBV28	TRBJ1-1	CASQPGGDTEAFF	TGTGCCAGCCAACCTGGGGGGGACACTGAAGCTTTCTTT
few	.	TRBV24-1	TRBJ2-7	CATSALFGEQYF	TGTGCCACCAGTGCCTTGTTTGGCGAGCAGTACTTC
few	.	TRBV3-1	TRBJ1-6	CASSQGAQGRSPLHF	TGTGCCAGCAGCCAAGGGGCCCAGGGTCGGTCACCCCTCCACTTT
few	TRBD2	TRBV6-4	TRBJ2-3	CASSDTSGTDTQYF	TGTGCCAGCAGTGACACTAGCGGCACAGATACGCAGTATTTT
.	.	TRBV20-1	TRBJ1-1	CSANGEKGDTEAFF	TGCAGTGCTAACGGGGAAAAGGGGGACACTGAAGCTTTCTTT